These 28 T cell receptor beta chains came from one sample sequenced in a study of cytomegalovirus exposure and HLA in healthy donors. Produced via immunoSEQ multiplex PCR; TCRdb's table is partial and in-frame only. The sample has 150,000 to 200,000 clones; about 95% are singletons. Sequencing used PBMCs. These receptors all stem from a woman between 18 and 29 years old in good health and CMV-seronegative.

The chain has TRBV5-4 and TRBJ2-1, with TRBD2 identical over 7 bases. V shed 4 bases and J 4 bases; nucleotides not matched to a gene: 5. The CDR3 sequence is 14 residues long. Germline V CDR1 and CDR2: SGHNT, YYREEE (reference sequence). The CDR3 DNA reads as TGTGCCAGCAGCACGGGACTAAATTACAATGAGCAGTTCTTC. This sequence encodes CASSTGLNYNEQFF.

The chain combines TRBV30 with TRBJ1-5; D is unclear. Trimming pared 1 base from V and 0 bases from J, leaving 7 bases between. There are 14 residues in the CDR3. In germline, CDR1 is GTSNPN, CDR2 SVGIG (reference sequence). The CDR3 DNA is TGTGCCTGGAGTGAACTCACTAGCAATCAGCCCCAGCATTTT. This gives the protein CAWSELTSNQPQHF.

A few counts support this clone. This sequence joins TRBV9 and TRBJ2-1; 8 nucleotides match TRBD2. The CDR3 is 15 amino acids. V was pared by 3 bases and J by 2 bases, with 4 bases of the junction left unmatched. In germline, CDR1 is SGDLS, CDR2 YYNGEE. This CDR3 is CASSATGGTYNEQFF. CDR3 nucleotide sequence: TGTGCCAGCAGCGCAACGGGGGGGACCTACAATGAGCAGTTCTTC.

V is TRBV29-1 and J is TRBJ2-3, with TRBD2 matching 10 bases. The CDR3 consists of 17 residues. Germline V gene sequence: CDR1 SQVTM, CDR2 ANQGSEA. Trimming took 3 bases from V and 0 from J; bases not matched to a gene: 9. The CDR3 here is CSVDGQRGGRSTDTQYF. The CDR3 DNA reads TGCAGCGTTGATGGCCAGCGGGGGGGCCGGAGCACAGATACGCAGTATTTT.

The rearrangement uses TRBV7-8 and TRBJ1-1, with 8 bases that match TRBD1. Germline-derived CDR1 and CDR2 are SGHVS and FQNEAQ. With 1 base clipped from V and 0 bases from J, the junction kept 4 bases outside the gene matches. CDR3 length: 16 residues. Here the CDR3 DNA reads TGTGCCAGCAGCTTAGTCAGGGGGCGGCTGAACACTGAAGCTTTCTTT. It specifies CASSLVRGRLNTEAFF.

This chain joins TRBV7-2 and TRBJ2-3; 7 nucleotides align to TRBD2. The CDR3 has 15 residues. CDR1 is SGHTA, CDR2 FQGNSA, per germline. With V trimmed by 4 bases and J by 0 bases, 4 bases remained unmatched. In nucleotides, the CDR3 is TGTGCCAGCAGCTCCCGACTAGCAAGCACAGATACGCAGTATTTT. This gives the protein CASSSRLASTDTQYF.

The chain combines TRBV6-8 with TRBJ2-1, with 9 bases matching TRBD2. Germline V gives CDR1 MNHGY, CDR2 SAAAGT. CDR3 size: 17 residues. Germline trimming cut 2 bases from V and 9 bases from J; bases unmatched to any gene: 14. The CDR3 DNA reads as TGTGCCAGCAGTTACCCCCTAGCGGGGAAGAAACCACTTGAGCAGTTCTTC. It yields the protein CASSYPLAGKKPLEQFF.

CDR3 coding DNA: TGTGCCTGGAGTACGGGACAGGGGGAAGTTGAGCAGTTCTTC. This gives the protein CAWSTGQGEVEQFF. V and J are TRBV30 and TRBJ2-1, with 11 bases that match TRBD1. Unmatched junction bases numbered 6, after V lost 2 bases and J lost 9 bases. Germline V gene lookup returns CDR1 GTSNPN and CDR2 SVGIG (reference sequence). The CDR3 length is 14 residues. Full variable domain (rest looked up from reference TRBV30 and TRBJ2-1): SQTIHQWPATLVQPVGSPLSLECTVEGTSNPNLYWYRQAAGRGLQLLFYSVGIGQISSEVPQNLSASRPQDRQFILSSKKLLLSDSGFYLCAWSTGQGEVEQFFGPGTRLTVL.

The V call is TRBV11-2, the J call TRBJ2-2, with D uncertain. V dropped 3 bases and J dropped 6 bases, with 8 bases sitting between them. This CDR3 region has 13 residues. CDR1 and CDR2 (germline): SGHAT, FQNNGV. As DNA, the CDR3 is TGTGCCAGCAGCTTGCACAGTGCCGGGGAGCTGTTTTTT. Translated, it gives CASSLHSAGELFF.

This chain connects TRBV5-1 to TRBJ2-3; 12 bases agree with TRBD2. CDR1 and CDR2 (germline): SGHRS, YFSETQ. Losses at the gene ends were 2 bases for V and 6 bases for J; bases not matched to a gene: 7. This CDR3 spans 16 amino acids. Here the CDR3 reads CASSLPSGGALDTQYF. CDR3 bases: TGCGCCAGCAGCTTACCTAGCGGGGGGGCATTGGATACGCAGTATTTT.

The chain is built from TRBV6-8 and TRBJ2-7, with D possibly matching TRBD2 (5 bases). The CDR3 totals 13 residues. Germline V lookup: CDR1 MNHGY, CDR2 SAAAGT. V was clipped by 10 bases and J by 2 bases, with 15 bases between them. The CDR3 loop is CATTAGYAYEQYF. CDR3 DNA sequence: TGTGCCACCACCGCGGGCTATGCCTACGAGCAGTACTTC.

V is TRBV29-1 and J is TRBJ2-1; TRBD2 matches 13 bases. In germline, CDR1 is SQVTM, CDR2 ANQGSEA. V dropped 5 bases and J dropped 8; count of bases not matched to a gene: 3. This CDR3 is 13 amino acids long. CDR3 in amino acids: CSVNGLAGDEQFF. The CDR3 DNA follows: TGCAGCGTTAACGGACTAGCGGGGGATGAGCAGTTCTTC.

The chain joins TRBV6-5 to TRBJ2-2; the D gene is possibly TRBD1 (6 bases). Germline CDR1 is MNHEY and CDR2 is SVGAGI. CDR3 length: 14 amino acids. V lost 5 bases and J 4 bases, leaving 11 bases between the germline ends. The CDR3 sequence is CASSRGQPTGELFF. The DNA of the CDR3 is TGTGCCAGCAGTAGGGGACAACCCACCGGGGAGCTGTTTTTT.

This rearrangement joins TRBV7-3 to TRBJ2-2, with no clear D. Germline V CDR1 and CDR2: SGHTA, FQGTGA. This CDR3 is built from 14 residues. V lost 3 bases to trimming and J lost 1 base, with 6 bases between them. CDR3 protein: CASSFGRNTGELFF. As DNA, the CDR3 is TGTGCCAGCAGCTTTGGGCGGAACACCGGGGAGCTGTTTTTT.

J is TRBJ1-4 and V is TRBV30; a weak D match, TRBD1 (6 bases). V lost 2 bases, J lost 5 bases, and 12 bases lay in between. Germline CDR1 and CDR2: GTSNPN and SVGIG (reference sequence). The CDR3 totals 14 residues. The CDR3 spells CAWSPGAQNEKLFF. The CDR3 DNA reads as TGTGCCTGGAGTCCAGGGGCCCAAAATGAAAAACTGTTTTTT. Complete variable domain (other parts from reference TRBV30 and TRBJ1-4): SQTIHQWPATLVQPVGSPLSLECTVEGTSNPNLYWYRQAAGRGLQLLFYSVGIGQISSEVPQNLSASRPQDRQFILSSKKLLLSDSGFYLCAWSPGAQNEKLFFGSGTQLSVL.

In this sample, this clone turned up once. The chain employs TRBV29-1 and TRBJ2-1; TRBD2 matches at 10 bases. CDR3 length: 14 residues. The germline gives CDR1 SQVTM, CDR2 ANQGSEA. V was clipped by 7 bases and J by 8 bases; unmatched bases: 11. This CDR3 reads CSDRQRGGYYEQFF. The CDR3 nucleotides read TGCAGCGACCGACAGCGGGGGGGTTACTATGAGCAGTTCTTC.

The rearrangement links TRBV18 to TRBJ2-7; D is uncertain. Germline V gene lookup returns CDR1 KGHSH and CDR2 LQKENI. V shed 1 base and J shed 4 bases, with 5 bases lying between them. The CDR3 length is 12 residues. CDR3 in amino acids: CASSPQTYEQYF. Here the CDR3 DNA reads TGTGCCAGCTCACCACAGACTTACGAGCAGTACTTC.

This clone was counted only a few times. The gene calls are TRBV27 and TRBJ2-7; D gene unclear. The V and J ends lost 6 bases and 1 base respectively, with 10 bases between them. Germline loops: CDR1 MNHEY, CDR2 SMNVEV (reference sequence). The CDR3 is made up of 13 amino acids. The CDR3 spells CASRLTGSYEQYF. The CDR3 DNA reads TGTGCCAGCAGACTTACCGGGTCCTACGAGCAGTACTTC.

The table lists this clone with a count of one. One junction end does not reproduce the germline sequence, and a read error may be involved. V usage is TRBV9 and J usage is TRBJ1-2, with a possible D match to TRBD1 (6 bases). Germline-derived CDR1 and CDR2 are SGDLS and YYNGEE. The CDR3 runs 12 residues. The DNA for the CDR3 is TGTGCCAGCAGCGCATCCTCAGGACAGCGAAACTTC. Its translation: CASSASSGQRNF.

This rearrangement joins TRBV5-4 to TRBJ1-2; 7 nucleotides agree with TRBD1. The CDR3 totals 15 residues. CDR1 and CDR2 from the germline V gene are SGHNT and YYREEE (reference sequence). Losses at the gene ends were 2 bases for V and 0 bases for J; bases not matched to a gene: 4. CDR3 sequence: CASSLKTGPNYGYTF. In DNA form, the CDR3 reads TGTGCCAGCAGCTTAAAGACAGGGCCTAACTATGGCTACACCTTC.

This CDR3 is CAIGVASNQPQHF. CDR3 DNA sequence: TGTGCCATAGGGGTAGCCAGCAATCAGCCCCAGCATTTT. J is TRBJ1-5 and V is TRBV19; the D gene is possibly TRBD1 (5 bases). V shed 10 bases and J shed 1 base, with 11 bases lying between them. Germline V lookup: CDR1 LNHDA, CDR2 SQIVND (reference sequence). CDR3 length: 13 residues.

This rearrangement joins TRBV14 to TRBJ2-7, with 10 bases that match TRBD1. V lost 6 bases to trimming and J lost 2 bases; unmatched junction nucleotides: 4. Germline V gene sequence: CDR1 SGHDN, CDR2 FVKESK. The CDR3 totals 14 residues. Here the CDR3 reads CASSIGQGAYEQYF. CDR3 coding DNA: TGTGCCAGCAGTATAGGACAGGGGGCCTACGAGCAGTACTTC.

This clone was counted a few times. The chain uses TRBV28 and TRBJ1-5, with 9 nucleotides matching TRBD1. The V gene's germline CDR1 is MDHEN and CDR2 SYDVKM. CDR3 length equals 17 residues. The V segment lost 3 bases and the J segment 3 bases; nucleotides outside the gene matches: 9. The CDR3 coding sequence is TGTGCCAGCAGTTTTTGGGGGGACAGGGCGATCAATCAGCCCCAGCATTTT. It specifies CASSFWGDRAINQPQHF.

The chain links TRBV5-1 to TRBJ1-6; D is ambiguous. Trimming took 2 bases from V and 2 from J, leaving 14 bases between them. The CDR3 is 17 residues long. Germline loops: CDR1 SGHRS, CDR2 YFSETQ. The DNA of the CDR3 is TGCGCCAGCAGCTTAGGACTGGGAGTGCCCTATAATTCACCCCTCCACTTT. Protein sequence: CASSLGLGVPYNSPLHF.

The chain links TRBV9 to TRBJ1-2, with D unresolved. The CDR3 contains 13 residues. Trimming left V 4 bases short and J 4 bases short, with 11 bases between. Germline V gene sequence: CDR1 SGDLS, CDR2 YYNGEE. The CDR3 nucleotides read TGTGCCAGCAGCCCGGGGTCGACCTATGGCTACACCTTC. It yields the protein CASSPGSTYGYTF.

The chain has TRBV30 and TRBJ1-1; 10 bases match TRBD1. J lost 5 bases, V lost 5 bases, and 8 bases had no gene match. The CDR3 is made up of 14 amino acids. Germline V gene lookup returns CDR1 GTSNPN and CDR2 SVGIG (reference sequence). This CDR3 reads CAWDPGQGTTEAFF. DNA of the CDR3: TGTGCCTGGGATCCGGGACAGGGGACGACTGAAGCTTTCTTT.

The V gene is TRBV29-1, the J gene TRBJ1-2; D perhaps matches TRBD1 (5 bases). Per the germline V gene, CDR1 is SQVTM and CDR2 is ANQGSEA. The CDR3 spans 12 residues. The germline V and J ends were trimmed by 6 bases and 1 base, with 9 bases remaining between them. This CDR3 is CSVSDSNYGYTF. Here the CDR3 DNA reads TGCAGCGTCAGCGACAGTAACTATGGCTACACCTTC.

CDR3 loop: CASSPLARGYTF. The CDR3 region has the DNA TGTGCCAGCTCACCCTTAGCGCGAGGCTACACCTTC. The chain couples TRBV18 to TRBJ1-2; D is ambiguous. V was cut by 3 bases and J by 8 bases, with 10 bases left in between. Germline CDR1 is KGHSH and CDR2 is LQKENI. The CDR3 is made up of 12 amino acids.